This TCR beta chain came from a study of beta chain features in type 1 diabetes. The isolated RNA, all of it, was reverse transcribed, so expressed TCRB transcripts were what got sequenced. Regulatory, naive and central memory T cell samples averaged around 3.9 million reads. The table came from immunoSEQ multiplex PCR; TCRdb's copy has only in-frame clones and leaves some out. The repertoire consists of 200,000 to 250,000 clones, with about 9.3% occurring once and the leading ten covering 0.03% to 0.04%. From germline, CDR1 is SEHNR and CDR2 FQNEAQ (reference sequence). The V segment lost 1 base and the J segment 9 bases; nucleotides outside the gene matches: 10. The CDR3 length is 16 residues.

V gene TRBV7-9 combines with J gene TRBJ2-1, with TRBD2 identical over 9 bases. This clonotype originated in a young woman in good health. Sequenced input: naive CD4+ T cells from blood. The CDR3 spells CASSLVGREGRGEQFF. The CDR3 bases are TGTGCCAGCAGCTTAGTTGGGCGGGAGGGCCGTGGTGAGCAGTTCTTC.